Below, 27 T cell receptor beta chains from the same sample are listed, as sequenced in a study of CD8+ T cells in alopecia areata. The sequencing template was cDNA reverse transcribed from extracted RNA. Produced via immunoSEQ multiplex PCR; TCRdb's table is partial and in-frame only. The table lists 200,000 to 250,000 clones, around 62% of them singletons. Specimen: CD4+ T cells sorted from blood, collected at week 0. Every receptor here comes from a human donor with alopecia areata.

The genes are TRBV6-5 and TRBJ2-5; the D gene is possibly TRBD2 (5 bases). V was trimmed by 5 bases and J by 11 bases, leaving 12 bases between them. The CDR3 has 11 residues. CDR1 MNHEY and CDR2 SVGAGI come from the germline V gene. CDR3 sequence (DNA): TGTGCCAGCAGTCTGGCCGGGGAGCAGTACTTC. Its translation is CASSLAGEQYF.

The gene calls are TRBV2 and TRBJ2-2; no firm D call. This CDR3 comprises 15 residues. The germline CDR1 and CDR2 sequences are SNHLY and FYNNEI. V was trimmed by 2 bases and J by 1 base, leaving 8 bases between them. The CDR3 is CASSELDLNTGELFF. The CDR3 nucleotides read TGTGCCAGCAGTGAACTCGACCTGAACACCGGGGAGCTGTTTTTT. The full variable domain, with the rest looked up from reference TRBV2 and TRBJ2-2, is EPEVTQTPSHQVTQMGQEVILRCVPISNHLYFYWYRQILGQKVEFLVSFYNNEISEKSEIFDDQFSVERPDGSNFTLKIRSTKLEDSAMYFCASSELDLNTGELFFGEGSRLTVL.

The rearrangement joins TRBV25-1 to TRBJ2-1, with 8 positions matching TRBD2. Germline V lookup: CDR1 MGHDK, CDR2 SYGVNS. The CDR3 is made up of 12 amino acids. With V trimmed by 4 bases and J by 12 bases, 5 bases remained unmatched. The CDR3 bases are TGTGCCAGCAGTGGGGAGCGGGAGAGGCAGTTCTTC. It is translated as CASSGERERQFF.

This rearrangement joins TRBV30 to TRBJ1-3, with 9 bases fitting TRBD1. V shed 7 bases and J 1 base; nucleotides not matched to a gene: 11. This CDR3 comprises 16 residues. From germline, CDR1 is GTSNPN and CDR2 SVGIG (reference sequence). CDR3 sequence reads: CALHRPDRGSGNTIYF. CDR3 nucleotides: TGTGCCTTACACCGCCCTGACAGGGGGTCTGGAAACACCATATATTTT. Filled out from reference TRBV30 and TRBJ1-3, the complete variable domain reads SQTIHQWPATLVQPVGSPLSLECTVEGTSNPNLYWYRQAAGRGLQLLFYSVGIGQISSEVPQNLSASRPQDRQFILSSKKLLLSDSGFYLCALHRPDRGSGNTIYFGEGSWLTVV.

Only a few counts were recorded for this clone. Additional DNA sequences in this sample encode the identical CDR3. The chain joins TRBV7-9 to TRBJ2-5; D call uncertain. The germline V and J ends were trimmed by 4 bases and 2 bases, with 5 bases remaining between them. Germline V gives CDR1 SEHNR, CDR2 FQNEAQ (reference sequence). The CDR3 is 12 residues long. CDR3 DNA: TGTGCCAGCAGCTCCTCACAAGAGACCCAGTACTTC. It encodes CASSSSQETQYF.

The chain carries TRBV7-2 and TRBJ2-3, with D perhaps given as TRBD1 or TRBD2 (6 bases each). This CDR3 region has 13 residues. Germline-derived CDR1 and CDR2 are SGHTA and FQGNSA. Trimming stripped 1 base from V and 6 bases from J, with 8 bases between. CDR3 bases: TGTGCCAGCAGCTTAGGGGGGGCTGATACGCAGTATTTT. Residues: CASSLGGADTQYF.

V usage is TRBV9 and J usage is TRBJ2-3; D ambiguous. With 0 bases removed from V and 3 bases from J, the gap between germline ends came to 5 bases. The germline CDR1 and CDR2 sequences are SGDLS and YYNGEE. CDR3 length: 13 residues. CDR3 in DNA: TGTGCCAGCAGCGTAGAGGTGACAGATACGCAGTATTTT. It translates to CASSVEVTDTQYF.

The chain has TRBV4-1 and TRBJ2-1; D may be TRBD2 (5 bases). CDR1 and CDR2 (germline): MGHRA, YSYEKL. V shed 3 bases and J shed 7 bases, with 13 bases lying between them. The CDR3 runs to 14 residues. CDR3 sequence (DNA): TGCGCCAGCAGCCATTTGGGAGTAGGTAATGAGCAGTTCTTC. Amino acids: CASSHLGVGNEQFF.

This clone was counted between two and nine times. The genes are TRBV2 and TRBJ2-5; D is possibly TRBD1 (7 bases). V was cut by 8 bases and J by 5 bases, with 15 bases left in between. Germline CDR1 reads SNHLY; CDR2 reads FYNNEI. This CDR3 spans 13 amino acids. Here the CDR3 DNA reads TGTGCCAGCGGAGGAGGGGGCATGGAGACCCAGTACTTC. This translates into CASGGGGMETQYF.

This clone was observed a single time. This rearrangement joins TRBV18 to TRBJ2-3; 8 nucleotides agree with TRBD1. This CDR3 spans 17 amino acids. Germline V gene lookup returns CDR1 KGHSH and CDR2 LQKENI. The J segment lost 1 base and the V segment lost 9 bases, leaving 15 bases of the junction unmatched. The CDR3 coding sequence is TGTGCCAGTCGCAGGGAGCCAGGGGGCGGAGGCACAGATACGCAGTATTTT. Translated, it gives CASRREPGGGGTDTQYF.

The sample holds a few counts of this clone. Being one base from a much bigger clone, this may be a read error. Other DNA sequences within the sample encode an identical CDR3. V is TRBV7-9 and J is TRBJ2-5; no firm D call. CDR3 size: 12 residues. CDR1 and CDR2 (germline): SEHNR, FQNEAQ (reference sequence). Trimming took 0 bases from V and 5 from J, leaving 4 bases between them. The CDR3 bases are TGTGCCAGCAGCTTAGCGCAGGAGACCCAGTACTTC. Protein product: CASSLAQETQYF.

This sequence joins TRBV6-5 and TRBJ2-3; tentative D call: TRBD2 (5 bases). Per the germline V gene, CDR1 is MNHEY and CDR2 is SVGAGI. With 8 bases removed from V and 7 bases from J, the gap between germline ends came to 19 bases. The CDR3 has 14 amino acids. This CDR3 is CASFSSSSGNTQYF. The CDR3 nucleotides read TGTGCCAGCTTCAGTTCTAGCTCCGGGAATACGCAGTATTTT.

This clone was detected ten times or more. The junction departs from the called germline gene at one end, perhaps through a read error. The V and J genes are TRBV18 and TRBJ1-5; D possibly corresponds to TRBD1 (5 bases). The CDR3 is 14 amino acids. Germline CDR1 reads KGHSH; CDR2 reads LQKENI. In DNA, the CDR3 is TGTGCCAGCTCACCCCGGGACGGGGATCAGCTCCAGCATTTT. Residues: CASSPRDGDQLQHF.

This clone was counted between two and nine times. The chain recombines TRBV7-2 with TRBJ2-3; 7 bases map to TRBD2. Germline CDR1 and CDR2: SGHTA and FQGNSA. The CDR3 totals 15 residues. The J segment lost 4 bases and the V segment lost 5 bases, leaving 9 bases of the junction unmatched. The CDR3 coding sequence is TGTGCCAGCAGCCCGATCGGGAGGATGTCAGATACGCAGTATTTT. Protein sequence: CASSPIGRMSDTQYF.

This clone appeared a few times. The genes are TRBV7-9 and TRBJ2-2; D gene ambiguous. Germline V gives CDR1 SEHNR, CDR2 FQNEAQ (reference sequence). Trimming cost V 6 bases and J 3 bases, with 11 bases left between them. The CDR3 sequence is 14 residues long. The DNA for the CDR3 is TGTGCCAGCAGTGAGAGGAGCCACACCGGGGAGCTGTTTTTT. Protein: CASSERSHTGELFF.

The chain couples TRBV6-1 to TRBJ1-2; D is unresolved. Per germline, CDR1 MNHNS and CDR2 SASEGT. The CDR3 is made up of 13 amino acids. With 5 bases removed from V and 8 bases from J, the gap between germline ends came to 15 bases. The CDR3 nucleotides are TGTGCCAGCAGTCCAGACCTCAGAGGAGGCTACACCTTC. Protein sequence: CASSPDLRGGYTF.

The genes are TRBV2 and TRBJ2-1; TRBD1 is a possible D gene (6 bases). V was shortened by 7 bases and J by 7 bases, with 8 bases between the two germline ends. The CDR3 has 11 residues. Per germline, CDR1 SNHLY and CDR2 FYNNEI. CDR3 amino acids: CASTRGNEQFF. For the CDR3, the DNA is TGTGCCAGCACCAGGGGAAATGAGCAGTTCTTC.

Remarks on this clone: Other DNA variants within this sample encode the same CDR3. The CDR3 reads CAWSVGETQYF. The CDR3 DNA is TGTGCCTGGAGTGTCGGGGAGACCCAGTACTTC. This rearrangement joins TRBV30 to TRBJ2-5; no reliable D call. Germline-derived CDR1 and CDR2 are GTSNPN and SVGIG (reference sequence). Trimming removed 0 bases at V and 5 bases at J, with 4 bases between. CDR3 length: 11 residues.

This chain's CDR3 is CSVLVGGSNQPQHF. The CDR3 DNA reads TGCAGCGTTCTAGTTGGGGGAAGCAATCAGCCCCAGCATTTT. The chain uses TRBV29-1 and TRBJ1-5; a weak D match, TRBD1 (5 bases). This CDR3 is built from 14 residues. Germline V gives CDR1 SQVTM, CDR2 ANQGSEA. The V and J ends lost 5 bases and 1 base respectively, with 12 bases between them.

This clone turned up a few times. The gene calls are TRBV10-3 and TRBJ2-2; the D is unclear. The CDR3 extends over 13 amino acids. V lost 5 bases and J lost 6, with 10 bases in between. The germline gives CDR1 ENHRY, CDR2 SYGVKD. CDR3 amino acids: CAISTELAGELFF. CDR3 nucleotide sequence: TGTGCCATCAGTACTGAGTTGGCCGGGGAGCTGTTTTTT.

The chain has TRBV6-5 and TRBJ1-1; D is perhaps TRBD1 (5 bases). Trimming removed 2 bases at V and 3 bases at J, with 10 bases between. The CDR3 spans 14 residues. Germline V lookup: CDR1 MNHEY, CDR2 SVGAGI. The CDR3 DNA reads TGTGCCAGCAGTTACAGCACCAGGGACACTGAAGCTTTCTTT. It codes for CASSYSTRDTEAFF.

As DNA, the CDR3 is TGTGCCAGCAGTTTTCATGGTAGCAATCAGCCCCAGCATTTT. Translation: CASSFHGSNQPQHF. The V and J genes are TRBV25-1 and TRBJ1-5; the D is unclear. The CDR3 has 14 residues. The germline V gene has CDR1 MGHDK and CDR2 SYGVNS. Trimming pared 5 bases from V and 0 bases from J, leaving 8 bases between.

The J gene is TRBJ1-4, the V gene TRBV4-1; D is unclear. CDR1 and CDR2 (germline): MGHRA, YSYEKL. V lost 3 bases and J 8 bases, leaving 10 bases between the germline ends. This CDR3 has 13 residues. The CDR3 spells CASSQALGEKLFF. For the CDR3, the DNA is TGCGCCAGCAGCCAGGCCCTAGGGGAAAAACTGTTTTTT.

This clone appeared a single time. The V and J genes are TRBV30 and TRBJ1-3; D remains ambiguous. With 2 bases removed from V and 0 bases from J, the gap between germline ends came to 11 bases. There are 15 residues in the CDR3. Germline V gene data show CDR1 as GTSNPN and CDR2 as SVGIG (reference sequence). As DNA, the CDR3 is TGTGCCTGGAGTAGGGTTAGCAACTCTGGAAACACCATATATTTT. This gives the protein CAWSRVSNSGNTIYF.

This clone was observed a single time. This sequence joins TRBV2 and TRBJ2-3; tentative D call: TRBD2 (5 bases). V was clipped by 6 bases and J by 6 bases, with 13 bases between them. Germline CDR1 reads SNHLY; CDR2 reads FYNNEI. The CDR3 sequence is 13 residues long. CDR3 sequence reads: CASSLLAKDTQYF. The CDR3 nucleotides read TGTGCCAGCAGCCTTCTAGCAAAGGATACGCAGTATTTT.

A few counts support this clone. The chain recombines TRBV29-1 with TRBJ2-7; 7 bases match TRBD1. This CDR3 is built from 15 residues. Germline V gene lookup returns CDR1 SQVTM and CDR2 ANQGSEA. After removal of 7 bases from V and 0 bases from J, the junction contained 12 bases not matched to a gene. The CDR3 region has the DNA TGCAGCGCTACCGTGGGACAGTGGAGCTCCTACGAGCAGTACTTC. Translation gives CSATVGQWSSYEQYF.

The CDR3 DNA reads TGTGCCAGCAGCGTAGGGACTAAACGTGTCGGGGAGCTGTTTTTT. It encodes CASSVGTKRVGELFF. This chain connects TRBV9 to TRBJ2-2; perhaps TRBD2 as D (6 bases). V dropped 0 bases and J dropped 7 bases, with 13 bases sitting between them. The CDR3 loop spans 15 amino acids. Germline lookup yields CDR1 SGDLS and CDR2 YYNGEE. Full variable domain (remainder filled in from reference TRBV9 and TRBJ2-2): DSGVTQTPKHLITATGQRVTLRCSPRSGDLSVYWYQQSLDQGLQFLIQYYNGEERAKGNILERFSAQQFPDLHSELNLSSLELGDSALYFCASSVGTKRVGELFFGEGSRLTVL.